This T cell receptor (beta chain) appears in the sequencing data of a study of T cells in Graves' hyperthyroidism and ophthalmopathy. RNA transcripts yielded amplified TCR beta CDR3 regions. An initial round of RT-PCR targeting the TCR CDR3 relied on the HTBI primer set. TCRdb independently ran MiXCR on the multiplex PCR reads; one entry per CDR3 protein. Here the sample spans around 500,000 distinct CDR3 sequences, around an eighth being singletons. Graves' hyperthyroidism is called stable when ophthalmopathy does not progress within 18 months. CDR3 size: 16 residues. Trimming pared 2 bases from V and 0 bases from J, leaving 13 bases between. Germline V lookup: CDR1 ENHRY, CDR2 SYGVKD.

The sample consisted of blood. V and J are TRBV10-3 and TRBJ1-1; D gene ambiguous. This receptor was taken from a woman younger than 35 with Graves' hyperthyroidism. The chain's CDR3 is CAISEKQAGMNTEAFF. CDR3 bases: TGTGCCATCAGTGAGAAGCAGGCCGGGATGAACACTGAAGCTTTCTTT.